These T cell receptor beta chains were read from a single sample in a study of control samples from healthy donors and cancer patients. Libraries were prepared by immunoSEQ multiplex PCR; TCRdb keeps only in-frame clonotypes and omits some of them. The sample shows 95,000 to 100,000 clones, around 89% of them seen only once. The material sequenced was blood. Receptors originate from a man aged 25 to 40 in good health. CDR3s include the opening cysteine and the closing phenylalanine or tryptophan. The D gene is left open where the match is weak. Where a row states a size, it is once, few, many or the class of an expanded clone; other rows omit it.

j_gene,v_gene,d_gene,abundance,CDR3nt,CDR3aa
TRBJ2-7,TRBV28,TRBD2,-,TGTGCCAGCAGTTTGGGGGGGGTACTTGGGGAGCAGTACTTC,CASSLGGVLGEQYF
TRBJ2-3,TRBV9,-,-,TGTGCCAGCAGCGTAGGCGGTCCGCTTAGCACAGATACGCAGTATTTT,CASSVGGPLSTDTQYF
TRBJ1-2,TRBV7-9,TRBD1,-,TGTGCCAGCAGTCTCGACGGGACAGCGGGTAACTATGGCTACACCTTC,CASSLDGTAGNYGYTF
TRBJ1-1,TRBV19,-,-,TGTGCCAGTAGTATAGATCATCAGAGCCCTGAAGCTTTCTTT,CASSIDHQSPEAFF
TRBJ1-2,TRBV5-5,-,-,TGTGCCAGCAGCTTTAGTTGGTCAGCTTCGCATGGCTACACCTTC,CASSFSWSASHGYTF
TRBJ2-7,TRBV3-1/TRBV3-2,TRBD2,-,TGTGCCAGCAGCCGACTAGCGGACTCCTACGAGCAGTACTTC,CASSRLADSYEQYF
TRBJ1-6,TRBV4-3,TRBD1,-,TGCGCCAGCAGCCCGGCCCCCAGGGGGACAGGGCGATCACCCCTCCACTTT,CASSPAPRGTGRSPLHF
TRBJ2-7,TRBV19,-,-,TGTGCCAGTAGTATCGTCGGGGGCTACGAGCAGTACTTC,CASSIVGGYEQYF
TRBJ2-3,TRBV7-9,-,-,TGTGCCAGCAGCTCAGATACGCAGTATTTT,CASSSDTQYF
TRBJ2-2,TRBV6-2/TRBV6-3,-,-,TGTGCCAGCAGCCCTATAACGGTCCGGGACACCGGGGAGCTGTTTTTT,CASSPITVRDTGELFF
TRBJ2-2,TRBV14,-,-,TGTGCCAGCAGCCAAGGTCCTGGGGATGACGGGGAGCTGTTTTTT,CASSQGPGDDGELFF
TRBJ1-6,TRBV19,-,-,TGTGCCACCCGGGCACAGAGCTCCTATAATTCACCCCTCCACTTT,CATRAQSSYNSPLHF
TRBJ1-5,TRBV7-2,-,-,TGTGCCAGCAGCTTAGTAGAAGCAGGGCGTCAGCCCCAGCATTTT,CASSLVEAGRQPQHF
TRBJ1-2,TRBV2,-,-,TGTGCCAGCAGCCCCCGTACAGGGCCTTTGGGCTACACCTTC,CASSPRTGPLGYTF
TRBJ1-2,TRBV6-5,TRBD1,-,TGTGCCAGCAGTTACTCGAGTAGGACAGGGGATGGCTACACCTTC,CASSYSSRTGDGYTF
TRBJ1-3,TRBV4-1,-,-,TGCGCCAGCAGCCAAGTTCCGACCTCTGGAAACACCATATATTTT,CASSQVPTSGNTIYF
TRBJ1-1,TRBV6-5,TRBD1,-,TGTGCCAGCAGAAAGGGACAGCCAGGGGCTGAAGCTTTCTTT,CASRKGQPGAEAFF
TRBJ2-6,TRBV18,-,-,TGTGCCAGCTCACCGGAAGGTTATACTGGGGCCAACGTCCTGACTTTC,CASSPEGYTGANVLTF
TRBJ2-7,TRBV7-2,TRBD1,once,TGTGCCAGCAGCTTAGGCCAGGGGGCGAGCAACGAGCAGTACTTC,CASSLGQGASNEQYF
TRBJ1-6,TRBV28,TRBD1,once,TGTGCCAGCAGTGTCCGGGACAGGGACTATAATTCACCCCTCCACTTT,CASSVRDRDYNSPLHF
TRBJ2-5,TRBV14,-,-,TGTGCCAGCAGCCAAGATTACAATCAAGAGACCCAGTACTTC,CASSQDYNQETQYF
TRBJ2-2,TRBV5-1,TRBD2,-,TGCGCCAGCAGCCACGGGACTAATGCCGGGGAGCTGTTTTTT,CASSHGTNAGELFF
TRBJ1-2,TRBV6-1,TRBD1,-,TGTGCCAGCAGTGAAGCGGGACAGGGGGCAAATTTTTATGGCTACACCTTC,CASSEAGQGANFYGYTF
TRBJ1-4,TRBV4-3,-,once,TGCGCCAGCAGCCAAGATGCAGGGACTAATGAAAAACTGTTTTTT,CASSQDAGTNEKLFF
TRBJ1-6,TRBV11-2,-,-,TGTGCCAGCAGCTTAGAGGTCGGCCGAAGACTAGGACGGGGGAATTCACCCCTCCACTTT,CASSLEVGRRLGRGNSPLHF